This section outlines one T cell receptor (beta chain) sequence together with its context. Its antigen is not known. Per germline, CDR1 SGHVS and CDR2 FQNEAQ. J gave up 4 bases and V 2 bases, and 7 bases lay outside the gene matches. The CDR3 extends over 17 amino acids. This record belongs to a study of cytomegalovirus exposure and HLA in healthy donors. PCR amplification relied on 60 Vbeta primers (plus 13 Jbeta primers). Data came from immunoSEQ multiplex PCR; TCRdb stores just in-frame clones and leaves some out. The sample holds 180,000 or so clones, roughly 80% seen once. Study observations and caveats: Later work showed greater clonal expansion in HLA-associated TCR beta chains than in equally common others. In an earlier analysis, about 87% or about 30%: the productive usage of most TCR beta V segments.

The rearrangement links TRBV7-8 to TRBJ2-3; the match to TRBD2 covers 12 bases. The sequenced sample was PBMCs. The sequence was collected from a woman under 30 in good health and CMV-seronegative. CDR3: CASSLRLAGDRADTQYF. CDR3 in DNA: TGTGCCAGCAGCTTACGACTAGCGGGAGATAGAGCAGATACGCAGTATTTT.